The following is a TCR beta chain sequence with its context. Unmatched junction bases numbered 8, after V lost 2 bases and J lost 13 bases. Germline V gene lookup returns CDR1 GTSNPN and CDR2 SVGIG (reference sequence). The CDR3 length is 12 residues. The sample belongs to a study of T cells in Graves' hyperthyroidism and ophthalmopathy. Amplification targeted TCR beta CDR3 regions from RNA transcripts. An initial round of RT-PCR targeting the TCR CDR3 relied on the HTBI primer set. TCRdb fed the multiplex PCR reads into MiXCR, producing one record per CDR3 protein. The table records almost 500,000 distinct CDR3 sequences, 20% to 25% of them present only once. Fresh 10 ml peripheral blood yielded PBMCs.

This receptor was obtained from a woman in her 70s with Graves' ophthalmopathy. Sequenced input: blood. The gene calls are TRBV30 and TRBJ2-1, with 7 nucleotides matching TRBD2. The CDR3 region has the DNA TGTGCCTGGAGTCGGACTAGGACTCATCAGTTCTTC. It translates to CAWSRTRTHQFF.